The 20 T cell receptor beta chains presented below share a single source sample, sequenced in a study of CD8 T cells in ankylosing spondylitis. General study points: What appeared characteristic of ankylosing spondylitis blood was a TCR beta motif of several highly homologous variants.

TCRdb re-called the 5' RACE reads through MiXCR, storing one row per CDR3 protein. The sample lists about 800,000 distinct CDR3 sequences; approximately 12% were seen once. For these TCRs, the target antigens are not known. The sequencing sample was made of blood, either unsorted or a sorted T cell fraction (not recorded which). The receptors were gathered from a male donor with ankylosing spondylitis.

The rearrangement joins TRBV11-1 to TRBJ2-1; the D is unclear. Germline assignment: CDR1 SGHAT and CDR2 FQDESV (reference sequence). V shed 8 bases and J shed 3 bases, with 11 bases lying between them. The CDR3 length is 13 residues. CDR3 sequence reads: CASQRGGYNEQFF. The CDR3, as DNA: TGTGCCAGCCAGAGAGGCGGCTACAATGAGCAGTTCTTC.

This clonotype came up a few times. The gene calls are TRBV4-2 and TRBJ1-3; D is unresolved. This CDR3 region has 15 residues. Trimming cost V 0 bases and J 0 bases, with 6 bases left between them. CDR1 and CDR2 (germline): LGHNA, YNFKEQ. The CDR3 DNA is TGTGCCAGCAGCCAAGAGCTTACCTCTGGAAACACCATATATTTT. Translated, it gives CASSQELTSGNTIYF.

This clonotype was seen only a few times. The chain employs TRBV6-1 and TRBJ2-1; TRBD2 might be the D (5 bases). Trimming left V 6 bases short and J 5 bases short, with 17 bases between. The CDR3 totals 15 residues. Germline assignment: CDR1 MNHNS and CDR2 SASEGT. CDR3 DNA sequence: TGTGCCAGCAGCCAACGAAGGACTTCCGACAATGAGCAGTTCTTC. Translation: CASSQRRTSDNEQFF.

This clonotype has more than one count but fewer than ten. The chain carries TRBV19 and TRBJ1-1; the match to TRBD1 covers 8 bases. The CDR3 is 15 residues long. The V gene end was trimmed by 7 bases and the J gene end by 4 bases; junction bases not matched to a gene: 11. Germline CDR1 reads LNHDA; CDR2 reads SQIVND (reference sequence). CDR3 DNA sequence: TGTGCCAGTATCGGGGTACGACAGGGGACCACTGAAGCTTTCTTT. Protein sequence: CASIGVRQGTTEAFF.

This clonotype was counted ten times or more. The genes are TRBV6-1 and TRBJ1-2; 7 positions match TRBD1. The germline V gene encodes CDR1 MNHNS and CDR2 SASEGT. This CDR3 comprises 15 residues. V was pared by 6 bases and J by 6 bases, with 13 bases of the junction left unmatched. This CDR3 reads CASSHGPDRFNGYTF. The CDR3 region has the DNA TGTGCCAGCAGCCACGGCCCGGACAGGTTCAATGGCTACACCTTC.

This chain connects TRBV5-1 to TRBJ2-1; perhaps TRBD1 as D (6 bases). Trimming removed 0 bases from V and 10 bases from J, with 8 bases in between. The CDR3 is 12 amino acids. The germline CDR1 and CDR2 sequences are SGHRS and YFSETQ. The CDR3 loop reads CASSLDGTEQFF. CDR3 DNA: TGCGCCAGCAGCTTGGATGGGACAGAGCAGTTCTTC.

This clonotype has just a few counts. This chain links TRBV10-3 with TRBJ2-5; 10 bases are shared with TRBD1. After removal of 6 bases from V and 5 bases from J, the junction contained 6 bases not matched to a gene. Germline lookup yields CDR1 ENHRY and CDR2 SYGVKD. The CDR3 spans 14 residues. CDR3 loop: CAIRTGGAGETQYF. CDR3 bases: TGTGCCATCAGGACAGGGGGCGCGGGGGAGACCCAGTACTTC.

This clonotype has at least ten counts. This sequence joins TRBV6-1 and TRBJ2-3; 9 bases map to TRBD1. J lost 1 base, V lost 6 bases, and 17 bases had no gene match. The germline CDR1 and CDR2 sequences are MNHNS and SASEGT. The CDR3 totals 19 residues. CDR3 coding DNA: TGTGCCAGCAGCCCCCTTAGTACCGGGACAGGGTACGGCACAGATACGCAGTATTTT. Translating gives CASSPLSTGTGYGTDTQYF.

This clonotype was found a few times. The chain uses TRBV7-9 and TRBJ2-2; TRBD2 aligns across 7 bases. The length of the CDR3 is 15 residues. V shed 5 bases and J 2 bases; nucleotides not matched to a gene: 5. CDR1 and CDR2 from the germline V gene are SEHNR and FQNEAQ (reference sequence). The chain's CDR3 is CASSRTRGNTGELFF. The DNA for the CDR3 is TGTGCCAGCAGCCGGACTAGAGGAAACACCGGGGAGCTGTTTTTT.

On this clonotype itself: A much larger clone differs from this one at a single base, so this may be a read error. The chain uses TRBV29-1 and TRBJ2-7; 7 bases align to TRBD2. Germline CDR1 SQVTM, CDR2 ANQGSEA. This CDR3 contains 13 residues. For the CDR3, the DNA is TGCAGCGTTGTAACGGGGGGTACCTACGACCAGTACTTC. Amino acids: CSVVTGGTYDQYF.

The rearrangement joins TRBV6-5 to TRBJ1-1, with 7 bases fitting TRBD1. CDR1 is MNHEY and CDR2 is SVGAGI in the germline V gene. The CDR3 loop spans 15 amino acids. The ends lost 4 bases at V and 5 bases at J; junction bases unmatched: 10. The CDR3 loop is CASSFDRAVGTEAFF. The DNA for the CDR3 is TGTGCCAGCAGTTTCGACAGGGCGGTCGGTACTGAAGCTTTCTTT.

The genes are TRBV20-1 and TRBJ2-4; D may be TRBD2 (6 bases). Trimming cost V 6 bases and J 2 bases, with 11 bases left between them. CDR3 length: 13 residues. Germline V gene lookup returns CDR1 DFQATT and CDR2 SNEGSKA (reference sequence). The DNA of the CDR3 is TGCAGTGCAGGAGGGGTTCCCAAAAACATTCAGTACTTC. It specifies CSAGGVPKNIQYF.

This sequence joins TRBV6-2 or TRBV6-3 and TRBJ2-3; TRBD2 matches 13 bases. The CDR3 spans 17 residues. J gave up 2 bases and V 2 bases, and 4 bases lay outside the gene matches. The V gene's germline CDR1 is MNHEY and CDR2 SVGEGT. The CDR3 sequence is CASSYRTSGGYTDTQYF. The CDR3 DNA follows: TGTGCCAGCAGTTACCGGACTAGCGGGGGATACACAGATACGCAGTATTTT.

The chain joins TRBV28 to TRBJ2-5; tentative D call: TRBD2 (6 bases). Germline CDR1 MDHEN, CDR2 SYDVKM. The CDR3 runs to 14 residues. Trimming removed 4 bases at V and 2 bases at J, with 11 bases between. The CDR3 nucleotides read TGTGCCAGCAGTTATTGGGACTTACAAGAGACCCAGTACTTC. Its protein product is CASSYWDLQETQYF.

As concerns this clonotype: One base away lies a much larger clone, so this may be a sequencing read error. V and J are TRBV12-3 or TRBV12-4 and TRBJ1-1; D perhaps matches TRBD1 (5 bases). The CDR3 sequence is 13 residues long. V lost 10 bases, J lost 7 bases, and 19 bases lay in between. This chain's CDR3 is CANRNDKGSEAFF. For the CDR3, the DNA is TGTGCCAACAGGAACGACAAGGGGAGTGAAGCTTTCTTT.

A few counts support this clonotype. The J gene is TRBJ2-7, the V gene TRBV5-1; D perhaps matches TRBD1 (5 bases). The CDR3 is made up of 14 amino acids. Germline V gene sequence: CDR1 SGHRS, CDR2 YFSETQ. Trimming removed 1 base at V and 1 base at J, with 9 bases between. The CDR3 loop is CASSLKGWSYEQYF. For the CDR3, the DNA is TGCGCCAGCAGCTTGAAGGGGTGGTCCTACGAGCAGTACTTC.

This clonotype was seen only a few times. The J gene is TRBJ1-2, the V gene TRBV7-2; possible D gene TRBD1, 5 bases. The CDR3 spans 15 residues. V was pared by 1 base and J by 4 bases, with 13 bases between. The germline CDR1 and CDR2 sequences are SGHTA and FQGNSA. The CDR3 sequence: CASSLDAGIIYGYTF. For the CDR3, the DNA is TGTGCCAGCAGCTTAGATGCAGGGATTATCTATGGCTACACCTTC.

The chain carries TRBV5-6 and TRBJ2-7, with D maybe TRBD1 (5 bases). V lost 6 bases and J 3 bases, leaving 19 bases between the germline ends. The CDR3 is 15 residues long. Germline V gene lookup returns CDR1 SGHDT and CDR2 YYEEEE. The CDR3 coding sequence is TGTGCCAGCACCGCACTTTTCGACAGTGACTACGAGCAGTACTTC. This codes for CASTALFDSDYEQYF.

The rearrangement uses TRBV11-3 and TRBJ2-1; no reliable D call. CDR1 and CDR2 (germline): SGHNT, YENEEA. V was shortened by 1 base and J by 8 bases, with 6 bases between the two germline ends. The CDR3 length is 12 residues. This CDR3 is CASSLGSHEQFF. The CDR3 nucleotides read TGTGCCAGCAGCTTAGGGAGCCATGAGCAGTTCTTC. Full variable domain (missing parts from reference TRBV11-3 and TRBJ2-1): EAGVVQSPRYKIIEKKQPVAFWCNPISGHNTLYWYLQNLGQGPELLIRYENEEAVDDSQLPKDRFSAERLKGVDSTLKIQPAELGDSAVYLCASSLGSHEQFFGPGTRLTVL.

The chain is built from TRBV10-1 and TRBJ2-3; D is unclear. CDR1 and CDR2 from the germline V gene are WNHNN and SYGVQD (reference sequence). This CDR3 is built from 14 residues. Between the trimmed V and J ends, which lost 2 bases and 1 base, there was a span of 7 bases. This CDR3 is CASSEIQRTDTQYF. The CDR3, as DNA: TGCGCCAGCAGTGAGATCCAGCGCACAGATACGCAGTATTTT.